This T cell receptor (beta chain) was identified during a study of beta chain features in type 1 diabetes. Findings and caveats of the study: Moderate yet significant TCRB CDR3 shortening was seen in Type 1 diabetes patients in all four CD4+ subsets. The naive, central memory and Treg TCRB repertoires of patients appeared to be more similar to one another than those of healthy donors.

Sequencing targeted expressed TCRB transcripts, as all isolated RNA had been reverse transcribed. The data were produced by immunoSEQ multiplex PCR, yet TCRdb's version contains in-frame clones alone and is incomplete. The data show about 900,000 clones, with 15% to 20% seen just once and 0.023% held by the top ten. This clone was counted a few times. Its antigen remains unknown. Each donor gave one heparinised blood draw averaging around 120 mL. CD45RO/CCR7/CD25/CD127/CD95/CD27 sorting isolated CD4+ naive, central memory, regulatory and stem cell-like memory cells. The J segment lost 6 bases and the V segment lost 6 bases, leaving 8 bases of the junction unmatched. Germline V gene sequence: CDR1 SNHLY, CDR2 FYNNEI. The CDR3 is 14 amino acids.

The sequence derives from a woman aged 18-29 years in good health. The source material was naive CD4+ T cells from blood. The gene calls are TRBV2 and TRBJ2-5, with TRBD1 identical over 9 bases. The CDR3 DNA reads TGTGCCAGCAGAGGACAGGGGTTGGAGAAGACCCAGTACTTC. Translation: CASRGQGLEKTQYF.